The next 18 T cell receptor beta chains were all read from a single sample in a study of blood T cell repertoires in COVID-19. Assay used: immunoSEQ multiplex PCR; TCRdb lists only in-frame clones, some missing. This sample has 110,000 or so clones, with about 87% found just once. What was sequenced was peripheral blood. These receptor sequences come from a human donor in a cohort sampled during active COVID-19.

The V and J genes are TRBV5-4 and TRBJ1-5; D not resolved. CDR3 length equals 16 residues. Looked up from germline, CDR1 is SGHNT and CDR2 is YYREEE (reference sequence). Trimming left V 0 bases short and J 4 bases short, with 14 bases between. CDR3 loop: CASSLGVAGINQPQHF. CDR3 in DNA: TGTGCCAGCAGCTTGGGGGTGGCAGGCATTAATCAGCCCCAGCATTTT.

The rearrangement uses TRBV5-1 and TRBJ1-1; no firm D call. V was trimmed by 0 bases and J by 10 bases, leaving 13 bases between them. CDR1 and CDR2 from the germline V gene are SGHRS and YFSETQ. The CDR3 has 13 residues. The chain's CDR3 is CASSLESSPGAFF. DNA of the CDR3: TGCGCCAGCAGCTTGGAGAGTTCGCCGGGAGCTTTCTTT.

CDR3 nucleotides: TGTGCCAGCACCCTGGCCCCCCAAGAGACCCAGTACTTC. This translates into CASTLAPQETQYF. The rearrangement links TRBV11-2 to TRBJ2-5, with no clear D. This CDR3 spans 13 amino acids. Between the trimmed V and J ends, which lost 7 bases and 1 base, there was a span of 10 bases. Germline V gene sequence: CDR1 SGHAT, CDR2 FQNNGV.

The chain combines TRBV15 with TRBJ2-7, with D perhaps matching TRBD1 (5 bases). This CDR3 comprises 13 residues. V shed 2 bases and J shed 6 bases, with 11 bases lying between them. CDR1 is LNHNV and CDR2 is YYDKDF in the germline V gene (reference sequence). CDR3 protein: CATSRTPGSEQYF. CDR3 coding DNA: TGTGCCACCAGCAGAACCCCAGGGTCCGAGCAGTACTTC. Full variable domain (outside the CDR3, taken from reference TRBV15 and TRBJ2-7): DAMVIQNPRYQVTQFGKPVTLSCSQTLNHNVMYWYQQKSSQAPKLLFHYYDKDFNNEADTPDNFQSRRPNTSFCFLDIRSPGLGDTAMYLCATSRTPGSEQYFGPGTRLTVT.

The chain uses TRBV9 and TRBJ2-3, with 11 bases fitting TRBD1. V trimming: 3 bases; J trimming: 6 bases; junction bases outside the gene matches: 9. Germline CDR1 is SGDLS and CDR2 is YYNGEE. The CDR3 is made up of 16 amino acids. The CDR3 DNA follows: TGTGCCAGCAGCGCGACGGGACAGGGGGTAATGGATACGCAGTATTTT. The encoded protein is CASSATGQGVMDTQYF.

This rearrangement joins TRBV7-2 to TRBJ1-5, with TRBD1 as a possible D gene (6 bases). Per germline, CDR1 SGHTA and CDR2 FQGNSA. V was trimmed by 4 bases and J by 7 bases, leaving 14 bases between them. The CDR3 has 14 amino acids. CDR3 sequence (DNA): TGTGCCAGCAGCTCCTCTGACAGGTACCAGCCCCAGCATTTT. Protein product: CASSSSDRYQPQHF. The whole variable domain, filled in from reference TRBV7-2 and TRBJ1-5, reads GAGVSQSPSNKVTEKGKDVELRCDPISGHTALYWYRQSLGQGLEFLIYFQGNSAPDKSGLPSDRFSAERTGGSVSTLTIQRTQQEDSAVYLCASSSSDRYQPQHFGDGTRLSIL.

The V and J genes are TRBV9 and TRBJ2-5; 8 bases align to TRBD1. After removal of 7 bases from V and 2 bases from J, the junction contained 7 bases not matched to a gene. Germline CDR1 SGDLS, CDR2 YYNGEE. CDR3 length: 14 residues. The CDR3 spells CASGRGQGQETQYF. CDR3 coding DNA: TGTGCCAGCGGGCGAGGACAGGGTCAAGAGACCCAGTACTTC.

This clone was picked up one time. This rearrangement joins TRBV5-1 to TRBJ2-5, with D possibly TRBD2 on 7 matching bases. The CDR3 spans 15 residues. CDR1 is SGHRS, CDR2 YFSETQ, per germline. Between the trimmed V and J ends, which lost 3 bases and 1 base, there was a span of 13 bases. In nucleotides, the CDR3 is TGCGCCAGCAGCTCGGCGGGGGCCCGCCAAGAGACCCAGTACTTC. Amino acids: CASSSAGARQETQYF.

This rearrangement joins TRBV5-6 to TRBJ1-4, with D perhaps matching TRBD1 (5 bases). From germline, CDR1 is SGHDT and CDR2 YYEEEE. V was cut by 0 bases and J by 3 bases, with 15 bases left in between. CDR3 length: 17 residues. The CDR3: CASSLAVVRGPNEKLFF. For the CDR3, the DNA is TGTGCCAGCAGCTTGGCCGTTGTAAGGGGTCCTAATGAAAAACTGTTTTTT.

This clone was seen only once. The chain carries TRBV6-2 or TRBV6-3 and TRBJ1-1; 7 positions match TRBD1. V lost 2 bases, J lost 0 bases, and 9 bases stayed unmatched. Germline V gene sequence: CDR1 MNHEY, CDR2 SVGEGT. The CDR3 is 17 residues long. DNA for the CDR3: TGTGCCAGCAGTTACCCAGCAGGACAGGTCCTGAACACTGAAGCTTTCTTT. Amino acids: CASSYPAGQVLNTEAFF.

This chain joins TRBV6-5 and TRBJ2-5; 9 bases are shared with TRBD1. CDR1 is MNHEY, CDR2 SVGAGI, per germline. CDR3 length: 14 residues. Losses at the gene ends were 7 bases for V and 5 bases for J; bases not matched to a gene: 8. This CDR3 reads CASIPGQGWETQYF. For the CDR3, the DNA is TGTGCCAGCATTCCGGGACAGGGCTGGGAGACCCAGTACTTC.

This clone has just one count. The chain employs TRBV7-9 and TRBJ1-6; D unresolved. Between the trimmed V and J ends, which lost 1 base and 9 bases, there was a span of 4 bases. This CDR3 spans 12 amino acids. In germline, CDR1 is SEHNR, CDR2 FQNEAQ (reference sequence). In DNA form, the CDR3 reads TGTGCCAGCAGCTTAGACACTTCACCCCTCCACTTT. It is translated as CASSLDTSPLHF.

The chain links TRBV27 to TRBJ1-2; D possibly corresponds to TRBD1 (5 bases). The CDR3 extends over 14 amino acids. From germline, CDR1 is MNHEY and CDR2 SMNVEV (reference sequence). With 10 bases removed from V and 8 bases from J, the gap between germline ends came to 23 bases. The CDR3 loop is CATGLTGGIGGYTF. The CDR3 DNA reads TGTGCCACTGGACTAACGGGGGGAATTGGGGGCTACACCTTC.

The chain couples TRBV20-1 to TRBJ1-2; 8 positions agree with TRBD1. The CDR3 loop spans 14 amino acids. Germline lookup yields CDR1 DFQATT and CDR2 SNEGSKA (reference sequence). Losses at the gene ends were 3 bases for V and 4 bases for J; bases not matched to a gene: 7. CDR3 sequence: CSASVGQGAYGYTF. In nucleotides, the CDR3 is TGCAGTGCTAGTGTCGGACAGGGCGCCTATGGCTACACCTTC.

V gene TRBV10-3 combines with J gene TRBJ2-5; no definite D call. Germline CDR1 reads ENHRY; CDR2 reads SYGVKD. V shed 3 bases and J shed 0 bases, with 20 bases lying between them. CDR3 length: 18 residues. As DNA, the CDR3 is TGTGCCATCAGTGACCCCTTTAGCAACCCGACCCACCAAGAGACCCAGTACTTC. This gives the protein CAISDPFSNPTHQETQYF.

This clone was seen more than once but under ten times. The chain employs TRBV6-5 and TRBJ2-1, with 12 bases matching TRBD2. Germline CDR1 MNHEY, CDR2 SVGAGI. Losses at the gene ends were 0 bases for V and 7 bases for J; bases not matched to a gene: 4. There are 16 residues in the CDR3. The DNA of the CDR3 is TGTGCCAGCAGTTACTCGGGACTAGCGGGCGGGAATGAGCAGTTCTTC. Encoded protein: CASSYSGLAGGNEQFF.

V is TRBV28 and J is TRBJ1-3; 10 nucleotides match TRBD1. This CDR3 comprises 17 residues. Germline V gene sequence: CDR1 MDHEN, CDR2 SYDVKM. The trim removed 4 bases at V and 5 bases at J, leaving 11 bases unmatched. The CDR3 sequence: CASSSPTGGYLRNTIYF. As DNA, the CDR3 is TGTGCCAGCAGTTCTCCGACAGGGGGCTACTTAAGAAACACCATATATTTT.

V usage is TRBV2 and J usage is TRBJ2-2; D ambiguous. Trimming took 1 base from V and 0 from J, leaving 6 bases between them. This CDR3 comprises 15 residues. CDR1 SNHLY and CDR2 FYNNEI come from the germline V gene. CDR3 protein: CASSEVRSNTGELFF. DNA of the CDR3: TGTGCCAGCAGTGAAGTTAGATCGAACACCGGGGAGCTGTTTTTT.